This T cell receptor (beta chain) was sequenced in a study of T cell responses to AZD1222 COVID-19 vaccine. Measured with immunoSEQ multiplex PCR; TCRdb has only the in-frame clones, and not every one. The profile shows around 120,000 clones, more than 75% of them singletons. The CDR3 covers 14 residues. V was trimmed by 5 bases and J by 2 bases, leaving 12 bases between them. CDR1 is SGHTA and CDR2 is FQGTGA in the germline V gene. Whole-study findings and limits: Clonal diversity may have been underestimated, and the donors were mostly white British, with more females than males.

To note about this clone: Its antigen is currently unknown.

Samples with a second dose at about 4 or about 12 weeks were pooled together. Sample: peripheral blood, taken 28 days after the second AZD1222 dose. This TCR was sampled from an adult who received the AZD1222 COVID-19 vaccine. V is TRBV7-3 and J is TRBJ1-1; D is possibly TRBD1 (5 bases). The CDR3 region is CASSPRRDNTEAFF. CDR3 sequence (DNA): TGTGCCAGCAGCCCCCGCCGGGACAACACTGAAGCTTTCTTT.